The 18 T cell receptor beta chains listed next were all sequenced from one sample in a study of immune characterization of retroperitoneal liposarcoma. From the PCR reads, TCRdb called clonotypes with MiXCR, one entry per CDR3 protein. The table includes about 10,000 distinct CDR3 sequences, approximately 26% detected once. Material: tumor tissue. All receptors come from a female donor with retroperitoneal liposarcoma.

The chain recombines TRBV6-5 with TRBJ2-2, with 8 bases that match TRBD1. With V trimmed by 5 bases and J by 0 bases, 5 bases remained unmatched. The CDR3 covers 16 residues. Per the germline V gene, CDR1 is MNHEY and CDR2 is SVGAGI. The CDR3 is CASSRRQGTNTGELFF. In nucleotides, the CDR3 is TGTGCCAGCAGTCGTAGACAGGGGACGAACACCGGGGAGCTGTTTTTT.

The sample holds a few counts of this clonotype. The chain combines TRBV6-6 with TRBJ2-1; 7 bases line up with TRBD1. The germline V gene encodes CDR1 MNHNY and CDR2 SVGAGI (reference sequence). V gave up 4 bases and J gave up 13 bases; unmatched junction bases: 13. The CDR3 loop spans 14 amino acids. Here the CDR3 reads CASSFRDRKNIQFF. CDR3 DNA sequence: TGTGCCAGCAGTTTCCGGGACAGAAAAAACATTCAGTTCTTC.

In the case of this clonotype: The junction and the germline gene differ at one end; a read error may be behind it. J is TRBJ2-1 and V is TRBV6-6; no definite D call. Germline V CDR1 and CDR2: MNHNY, SVGAGI (reference sequence). This CDR3 comprises 13 residues. The chain's CDR3 is CVSSYSPGYEQFF. CDR3 DNA: TGTGTCAGCAGTTACTCGCCCGGCTACGAGCAGTTCTTC.

This clonotype has just a few counts. The chain is built from TRBV7-2 and TRBJ2-1; 9 nucleotides align to TRBD1. V shed 0 bases and J 10 bases; nucleotides not matched to a gene: 7. Per the germline V gene, CDR1 is SGHTA and CDR2 is FQGNSA. There are 15 residues in the CDR3. CDR3 DNA: TGTGCCAGCAGCTTAGCCGGGACAGGGATTTACGAGCAGTTCTTC. It yields the protein CASSLAGTGIYEQFF.

By frequency in the sample, this clonotype is medium-sized. This CDR3 is CASSYLAESAYNEQYF. In DNA form, the CDR3 reads TGTGCCAGCAGTTACTTGGCTGAGTCGGCTTACAATGAGCAGTACTTC. This rearrangement joins TRBV6-6 to TRBJ2-1; D gene uncertain. The last part of the DNA fits TRBJ2-7 better; the J call may be wrong. There are 16 residues in the CDR3. CDR1 and CDR2 (germline): MNHNY, SVGAGI (reference sequence).

The sample holds a few counts of this clonotype. This chain links TRBV6-1 with TRBJ1-1, with D unclear. Trimming pared 5 bases from V and 4 bases from J, leaving 14 bases between. Germline-derived CDR1 and CDR2 are MNHNS and SASEGT. There are 14 residues in the CDR3. CDR3 bases: TGTGCCAGCAGTTATGATTGGTTGGGCACTGAAGCTTTCTTT. Protein: CASSYDWLGTEAFF.

This clonotype is termed medium-sized (0.01 to 0.1%). This chain connects TRBV7-2 to TRBJ2-5; 10 bases match TRBD2. The ends lost 6 bases at V and 5 bases at J; junction bases unmatched: 12. The CDR3 has 16 residues. Germline-derived CDR1 and CDR2 are SGHTA and FQGNSA. Here the CDR3 reads CASSFGLAAGGETQYF. In nucleotides, the CDR3 is TGTGCCAGCAGTTTCGGACTAGCGGCGGGCGGCGAGACCCAGTACTTC.

The rearrangement joins TRBV11-3 to TRBJ2-1, with 8 nucleotides matching TRBD2. The CDR3 loop spans 18 amino acids. Germline V CDR1 and CDR2: SGHNT, YENEEA. The J segment lost 6 bases and the V segment lost 5 bases, leaving 18 bases of the junction unmatched. In DNA, the CDR3 is TGTGCCAGCAGCCCCCCGCGGCTAACGGGGGGGCGGGTCAATGAGCAGTTCTTC. The encoded protein is CASSPPRLTGGRVNEQFF.

The chain recombines TRBV7-8 with TRBJ2-3; 9 bases map to TRBD2. Germline assignment: CDR1 SGHVS and CDR2 FQNEAQ. This CDR3 is built from 18 residues. V was clipped by 3 bases and J by 11 bases; unmatched bases: 21. CDR3 amino acids: CASSFGISGRRQVWGQYF. The CDR3 DNA reads as TGTGCCAGCAGCTTCGGGATTAGCGGGAGACGACAGGTTTGGGGGCAGTATTTT.

This clonotype has a handful of counts. The rearrangement joins TRBV6-2 or TRBV6-3 to TRBJ2-5, with unresolved D. The DNA end is a closer match to TRBJ2-7, so the J assignment may be wrong. There are 13 residues in the CDR3. Germline V gene lookup returns CDR1 MNHEY and CDR2 SVGEGT. CDR3: CASSYWRLYEQYF. The CDR3 DNA follows: TGTGCCAGCAGTTACTGGCGGCTCTACGAGCAGTACTTC.

In this sample, this clonotype is medium-sized (0.01 to 0.1%). The J gene is TRBJ2-1, the V gene TRBV11-3, with D perhaps given as TRBD1 or TRBD2 (5 bases each). The V and J ends lost 4 bases and 0 bases respectively, with 10 bases between them. The CDR3 is 15 residues long. CDR1 is SGHNT and CDR2 is YENEEA in the germline V gene. The CDR3 coding sequence is TGTGCCAGCAGCTCATCAGGGAGCTCCTACAATGAGCAGTTCTTC. Residues: CASSSSGSSYNEQFF.

The rearrangement uses TRBV6-1 and TRBJ1-1; D may be TRBD1 (6 bases). CDR3 length: 15 amino acids. The germline CDR1 and CDR2 sequences are MNHNS and SASEGT. The V end was cut by 4 bases, the J end by 1 base, with 13 bases between. The DNA of the CDR3 is TGTGCCAGCAGTGCCAGGGGACGTTGGAACACTGAAGCTTTCTTT. Encoded protein: CASSARGRWNTEAFF.

This clonotype occurred a few times. V is TRBV25-1 and J is TRBJ2-1, with a possible D match to TRBD2 (5 bases). Matching the DNA end better, TRBJ2-7 makes the J call doubtful. Germline V lookup: CDR1 MGHDK, CDR2 SYGVNS. The CDR3 runs 15 residues. CDR3 residues: CASKRTGGSYNEQYF. Written as DNA, the CDR3 is TGTGCCAGCAAGCGGACTGGAGGCTCCTACAATGAGCAGTACTTC.

This clonotype is termed medium-sized. V usage is TRBV7-2 and J usage is TRBJ2-5; the D is unclear. Germline V gives CDR1 SGHTA, CDR2 FQGNSA. V was shortened by 5 bases and J by 5 bases, with 9 bases between the two germline ends. The CDR3 is made up of 12 amino acids. The CDR3 here is CASSPLWETQYF. The CDR3 coding sequence is TGTGCCAGCAGCCCTCTATGGGAGACCCAGTACTTC.

This clonotype has a single count. The gene calls are TRBV9 and TRBJ2-5, with 8 bases fitting TRBD2. The better agreement between TRBJ2-1 and the DNA end casts doubt on the J call. Germline assignment: CDR1 SGDLS and CDR2 YYNGEE. The CDR3 has 16 amino acids. This chain's CDR3 is CASSPQSGGAKNEQFF. The CDR3 DNA reads as TGTGCCAGCAGCCCCCAGAGCGGGGGCGCAAAGAATGAGCAGTTCTTC.

There are a few counts of this clonotype. A junction boundary mismatches the germline segment, possibly from a read error. The chain has TRBV7-3 and TRBJ2-1, with 9 bases aligning to TRBD1. This CDR3 is 15 amino acids long. The germline V gene has CDR1 SGHTA and CDR2 FQGTGA. The CDR3 reads CANSPWGTGLNEQFF. The CDR3 region has the DNA TGTGCCAACAGCCCCTGGGGGACAGGGTTAAATGAGCAGTTCTTC.

Sample share makes this clonotype medium-sized. The genes are TRBV12-3 or TRBV12-4 and TRBJ2-1; 13 bases map to TRBD2. The CDR3 is made up of 16 amino acids. With 5 bases clipped from V and 10 bases from J, the junction kept 11 bases outside the gene matches. CDR3 sequence: CASSPTTSGRLYEQFF. The CDR3 nucleotides read TGTGCCAGCAGTCCCACGACTAGCGGGAGGTTATACGAGCAGTTCTTC.

The chain carries TRBV28 and TRBJ2-1; TRBD2 matches 11 bases. Germline-derived CDR1 and CDR2 are MDHEN and SYDVKM. Trimming cost V 5 bases and J 3 bases; bases outside gene matches: 3. CDR3 length equals 15 residues. The CDR3 nucleotides read TGTGCCAGCAGTCCCGGGACTAGCGGCTACAATGAGCAGTTCTTC. It translates to CASSPGTSGYNEQFF.